This TCR beta chain emerged from a study of tumor-infiltrating lymphocytes in oesophageal squamous cell carcinoma. TCRdb reanalysed the PCR reads using MiXCR and keeps one entry per CDR3 protein. Here the sample spans roughly 15,000 distinct CDR3 sequences, around 50% being singletons. CDR1 MNHNS and CDR2 SASEGT come from the germline V gene. The CDR3 covers 15 residues. The origin of this receptor is a male donor with esophageal squamous cell carcinoma. Sequencing was carried out using blood. The rearrangement links TRBV6-1 to TRBJ2-4; D possibly corresponds to TRBD2 (5 bases). TRBJ2-7 explains the end of the DNA better; the J call may be wrong. The CDR3 region has the DNA TGTGCCAGCAGGAGGGCCCCGGACCTCTCCTACGAGCAGTACTTC. Translation gives CASRRAPDLSYEQYF.